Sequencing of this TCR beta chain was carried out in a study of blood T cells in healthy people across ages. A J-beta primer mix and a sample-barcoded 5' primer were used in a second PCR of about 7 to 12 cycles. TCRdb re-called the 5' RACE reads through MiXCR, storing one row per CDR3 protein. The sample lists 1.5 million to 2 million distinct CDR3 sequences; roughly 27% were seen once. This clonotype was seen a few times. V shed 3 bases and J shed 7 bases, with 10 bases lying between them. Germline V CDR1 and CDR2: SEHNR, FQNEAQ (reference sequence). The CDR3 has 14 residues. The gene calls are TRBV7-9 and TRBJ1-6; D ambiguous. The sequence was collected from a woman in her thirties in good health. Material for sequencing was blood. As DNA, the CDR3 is TGTGCCAGCAGCTTGGAACAGCGAAATTCACCCCTCCACTTT. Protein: CASSLEQRNSPLHF.